This record concerns one TCR beta chain sequence. The record originates from a study of blood T cell repertoires in COVID-19. The overall study: There were acute and convalescent COVID-19 samples, and they came from the United States, Italy and Spain.

TCRdb's copy holds only in-frame clones and misses some; the assay was immunoSEQ multiplex PCR. The sample shows more than 250,000 clones, over 75% of them seen only once. V shed 3 bases and J shed 12 bases, with 9 bases lying between them. There are 11 residues in the CDR3. Each participant's cohort was designated according to participant-reported clinical history. This sequence joins TRBV12-3 or TRBV12-4 and TRBJ2-1; TRBD2 might be the D (5 bases). The source material was PBMCs or T cells enriched from blood (not recorded which). The sequence was obtained from a man younger than 40 who had recovered from COVID-19. The chain's CDR3 is CASSFIGMQFF. Written as DNA, the CDR3 is TGTGCCAGCAGTTTCATCGGGATGCAGTTCTTC.